The 20 T cell receptor beta chains in this list originate from one sample, sequenced in a study of graft-versus-host responses after intestinal transplantation. Assay: immunoSEQ multiplex PCR; the TCRdb copy retains only in-frame clones and omits some. The sample has roughly 8,600 clones; 80% to 95% are singletons. Source: PBMCs, taken just over 30 days after intestinal transplant. Receptor source: a human patient who received an intestinal transplant, so some T cells may come from the graft donor.

The J gene is TRBJ2-3, the V gene TRBV27, with no clear D. Trimming took off 4 bases at V and 3 bases at J, with 5 bases between the two ends. CDR3 size: 12 residues. Germline V gene lookup returns CDR1 MNHEY and CDR2 SMNVEV (reference sequence). The CDR3 sequence is CASSSGTDTQYF. Written as DNA, the CDR3 is TGTGCCAGCAGTTCTGGGACAGATACGCAGTATTTT.

The chain recombines TRBV5-5 with TRBJ2-5, with D uncertain. This CDR3 is built from 13 residues. CDR1 SGHKS and CDR2 YYEKEE come from the germline V gene (reference sequence). The V end lost 2 bases, the J end lost 4 bases, and 9 bases lay between the germline ends. The CDR3 sequence is CASSLTGGETQYF. CDR3 nucleotides: TGTGCCAGCAGCTTAACTGGTGGAGAGACCCAGTACTTC.

This chain joins TRBV5-6 and TRBJ2-7; D is unclear. Germline V lookup: CDR1 SGHDT, CDR2 YYEEEE. The V end was cut by 2 bases, the J end by 3 bases, with 15 bases between. This CDR3 has 15 amino acids. The CDR3 here is CASSFIMGPFYEQYF. CDR3 DNA sequence: TGTGCCAGCAGCTTTATTATGGGTCCCTTCTACGAGCAGTACTTC.

This clone appeared a single time. The chain carries TRBV11-2 and TRBJ2-2; no reliable D call. The CDR3 is 18 residues long. V was shortened by 1 base and J by 5 bases, with 20 bases between the two germline ends. Germline V lookup: CDR1 SGHAT, CDR2 FQNNGV. The DNA for the CDR3 is TGTGCCAGCAGCTTAGTGGGTTTCGGGCGCCCGAGGACCGGGGAGCTGTTTTTT. This gives the protein CASSLVGFGRPRTGELFF. Full variable domain (missing parts from reference TRBV11-2 and TRBJ2-2): EAGVAQSPRYKIIEKRQSVAFWCNPISGHATLYWYQQILGQGPKLLIQFQNNGVVDDSQLPKDRFSAERLKGVDSTLKIQPAKLEDSAVYLCASSLVGFGRPRTGELFFGEGSRLTVL.

This clone has just one count. The J gene is TRBJ2-7, the V gene TRBV5-4; 11 bases align to TRBD2. CDR3 size: 14 residues. CDR1 and CDR2 (germline): SGHNT, YYREEE (reference sequence). Trimming removed 3 bases from V and 3 bases from J; junction bases left unmatched: 2. Here the CDR3 DNA reads TGTGCCAGCAGCTCCGGGACTAGCGGCTACGAGCAGTACTTC. The encoded protein is CASSSGTSGYEQYF.

This chain uses TRBV9 with TRBJ2-1; D is uncertain. Trimming took off 2 bases at V and 3 bases at J, with 9 bases between the two ends. The CDR3 is 14 residues long. Per germline, CDR1 SGDLS and CDR2 YYNGEE. The CDR3 reads CASSVDLGYNEQFF. DNA for the CDR3: TGTGCCAGCAGCGTCGACCTGGGCTACAATGAGCAGTTCTTC.

The chain is built from TRBV11-2 and TRBJ1-6; no clear D gene. Trimming left V 2 bases short and J 0 bases short, with 5 bases between. The CDR3 has 15 amino acids. Per germline, CDR1 SGHAT and CDR2 FQNNGV. CDR3 bases: TGTGCCAGCAGCTTATCCAGCTCCTATAATTCACCCCTCCACTTT. It encodes CASSLSSSYNSPLHF.

This chain uses TRBV7-9 with TRBJ2-3; no definite D call. Germline V gene data show CDR1 as SEHNR and CDR2 as FQNEAQ (reference sequence). This CDR3 contains 15 residues. V lost 0 bases and J 2 bases, leaving 9 bases between the germline ends. The CDR3 loop reads CASSLARRSTDTQYF. The CDR3 nucleotides read TGTGCCAGCAGCTTAGCGCGCAGATCCACAGATACGCAGTATTTT.

The rearrangement uses TRBV11-3 and TRBJ2-2; the D is unclear. The V end was cut by 1 base, the J end by 2 bases, with 17 bases between. The CDR3 has 18 residues. Germline CDR1 and CDR2: SGHNT and YENEEA. CDR3 protein: CASSLGTRLALNTGELFF. DNA for the CDR3: TGTGCCAGCAGCTTAGGGACGAGGTTGGCCTTAAACACCGGGGAGCTGTTTTTT.

The V call is TRBV5-4, the J call TRBJ1-1; weak D call: TRBD1 (5 bases). The germline gives CDR1 SGHNT, CDR2 YYREEE (reference sequence). Deletions cut 0 bases from V and 6 bases from J, with 9 bases between. The CDR3 loop spans 13 amino acids. The CDR3 coding sequence is TGTGCCAGCAGCTTGGCAGGGAGCTCTGAAGCTTTCTTT. Its protein is CASSLAGSSEAFF.

V gene TRBV7-7 combines with J gene TRBJ2-2; TRBD2 is a possible D gene (6 bases). Germline CDR1 is SSHAT and CDR2 is FNYEAQ (reference sequence). The CDR3 is made up of 13 amino acids. The V gene lost 3 bases and the J gene lost 6 bases, with 8 bases spanning the gap. The CDR3 nucleotides read TGTGCCAGCAGCTTTGGAGGGCCCGGGGAGCTGTTTTTT. It codes for CASSFGGPGELFF.

The CDR3 region is CASSSAAGRRGQPQHF. CDR3 DNA sequence: TGTGCCAGCAGTTCGGCCGCAGGGCGTCGGGGTCAGCCCCAGCATTTT. The chain couples TRBV21-1 to TRBJ1-5. TRBV21-1 has pseudogene status. The CDR3 loop spans 16 amino acids.

V and J are TRBV6-7 and TRBJ1-6; possible D gene TRBD1, 5 bases. TRBV6-7 is noted as an ORF with a role that remains uncertain. Trimming removed 6 bases at V and 1 base at J, with 10 bases between. CDR3 length equals 15 residues. CDR3 residues: CASRPGPSYNSPLHF. As DNA, the CDR3 is TGTGCCAGCAGGCCGGGACCTTCCTATAATTCACCCCTCCACTTT.

V gene TRBV6-6 combines with J gene TRBJ2-1; D is possibly TRBD2 (5 bases). The CDR3 runs 14 residues. V was shortened by 5 bases and J by 0 bases, with 8 bases between the two germline ends. The germline CDR1 and CDR2 sequences are MNHNY and SVGAGI (reference sequence). The CDR3 loop reads CASSQRSSYNEQFF. The CDR3 DNA is TGTGCCAGCAGTCAGCGGAGCTCCTACAATGAGCAGTTCTTC.

The chain combines TRBV2 with TRBJ1-1; the D gene is possibly TRBD1 (5 bases). CDR3 length: 14 amino acids. V was trimmed by 8 bases and J by 0 bases, leaving 13 bases between them. Germline CDR1 SNHLY, CDR2 FYNNEI. The CDR3 nucleotides are TGTGCCAGCGCGAACTCAGGGATGAACACTGAAGCTTTCTTT. The encoded protein is CASANSGMNTEAFF.

The chain has TRBV19 and TRBJ2-5; the D gene could be TRBD1 or TRBD2 (6 bases each). The J call may not be correct, given that the DNA end is closer to TRBJ2-7. The germline V gene has CDR1 LNHDA and CDR2 SQIVND (reference sequence). The CDR3 runs 16 residues. CDR3 sequence reads: CASSMAWGANSYEQYF. The CDR3 DNA sequence: TGTGCCAGTAGTATGGCGTGGGGGGCTAACTCCTACGAGCAGTACTTC.

This clone has just one count. The chain couples TRBV4-1 to TRBJ2-1, with TRBD1 matching over 10 bases. The CDR3 loop spans 17 amino acids. The V and J ends lost 0 bases and 10 bases, in that order; junction bases with no gene match: 12. Germline-derived CDR1 and CDR2 are MGHRA and YSYEKL. The CDR3 DNA reads as TGCGCCAGCAGCCAAGAAACCTACCCGGGACAGGGGAACGAGCAGTTCTTC. Its translation is CASSQETYPGQGNEQFF.

Written as DNA, the CDR3 is TGTGCCAGCAGCTCCCATAGCGGGGGGTTCTCCTACGAGCAGTACTTC. Its protein is CASSSHSGGFSYEQYF. This chain links TRBV9 with TRBJ2-7; 10 bases fit TRBD2. V was pared by 4 bases and J by 0 bases, with 7 bases of the junction left unmatched. Germline V gene sequence: CDR1 SGDLS, CDR2 YYNGEE. CDR3 size: 16 residues.

This chain joins TRBV11-1 and TRBJ1-1, with D unclear. Trimming took off 3 bases at V and 5 bases at J, with 1 base between the two ends. CDR1 is SGHAT and CDR2 is FQDESV in the germline V gene (reference sequence). This CDR3 spans 10 amino acids. CDR3 loop: CASSLTEAFF. The CDR3 DNA follows: TGTGCCAGCAGCTTGACTGAAGCTTTCTTT.

The CDR3 region is CASSDTAGGVTYEQYF. DNA for the CDR3: TGTGCCAGCAGTGACACGGCCGGGGGGGTTACCTACGAGCAGTACTTC. V usage is TRBV2 and J usage is TRBJ2-7; the match to TRBD2 covers 8 bases. V was clipped by 3 bases and J by 2 bases; unmatched bases: 9. CDR3 length: 16 amino acids. Germline V gene lookup returns CDR1 SNHLY and CDR2 FYNNEI.